The 6 T cell receptor beta chains in this list originate from one sample, sequenced in a study of cytomegalovirus exposure and HLA in healthy donors. The PCR made use of 60 Vbeta and 13 Jbeta primers. Sequenced by immunoSEQ multiplex PCR; TCRdb stores in-frame clones only, minus some. The table has 93,000 or so clones, roughly three quarters seen once. The specimen sequenced was PBMCs. The receptors stem from a woman aged 18-29 years in good health and CMV-seropositive.

The CDR3 spells CASSSSTTGSGSYEQYF. In nucleotides, the CDR3 is TGTGCCAGCAGCTCCTCAACGACTGGTAGCGGGAGTTACGAGCAGTACTTC. This chain uses TRBV7-9 with TRBJ2-7, with 9 bases lining up with TRBD2. The CDR3 is 17 amino acids. Germline CDR1 and CDR2: SEHNR and FQNEAQ (reference sequence). Trimming took 4 bases from V and 4 from J; bases not matched to a gene: 14. The full variable domain, rest sourced from reference TRBV7-9 and TRBJ2-7, is DTGVSQNPRHKITKRGQNVTFRCDPISEHNRLYWYRQTLGQGPEFLTYFQNEAQLEKSRLLSDRFSAERPKGSFSTLEIQRTEQGDSAMYLCASSSSTTGSGSYEQYFGPGTRLTVT.

The chain couples TRBV6-5 to TRBJ1-1, with a weak D call TRBD1 (5 bases). CDR3 length equals 13 residues. Trimming removed 5 bases at V and 11 bases at J, with 18 bases between. CDR1 and CDR2 from the germline V gene are MNHEY and SVGAGI. The CDR3 bases are TGTGCCAGCAGTCCTCAGGGCTCGTCGATTGCTTTCTTT. This translates into CASSPQGSSIAFF.

This clone was seen only a few times. The genes are TRBV29-1 and TRBJ2-1; 9 bases fit TRBD1. This CDR3 has 14 residues. The junction had 15 bases not matched to a gene; V was cut back by 2 bases and J by 16 bases. Per germline, CDR1 SQVTM and CDR2 ANQGSEA. CDR3 bases: TGCAGCGTTGAACGCTCGAACATCGCGGGACAGGGATTCTTC. Amino acids: CSVERSNIAGQGFF.

This clone was counted a few times. This CDR3 reads CASSLLWSGGLGANVLTF. The CDR3, as DNA: TGTGCCAGCAGTTTACTGTGGAGTGGAGGGCTGGGGGCCAACGTCCTGACTTTC. The chain couples TRBV28 to TRBJ2-6; D perhaps matches TRBD2 (6 bases). Germline V gene sequence: CDR1 MDHEN, CDR2 SYDVKM. This CDR3 is built from 18 residues. V lost 2 bases, J lost 4 bases, and 18 bases lay in between.

This clone was seen just once. The chain combines TRBV2 with TRBJ1-5; 7 bases are shared with TRBD1. The CDR3 has 15 residues. The junction had 12 bases not matched to a gene; V was cut back by 6 bases and J by 7 bases. The V gene's germline CDR1 is SNHLY and CDR2 FYNNEI. Here the CDR3 DNA reads TGTGCCAGCAGCCGACCCGGGACAGCAGGGCAGCCCCAGCATTTT. This encodes CASSRPGTAGQPQHF.

A single count supports this clone. CDR3: CASSEVPRPGNYGYTF. The CDR3 region has the DNA TGTGCCAGCAGTGAGGTCCCTCGTCCGGGAAACTATGGCTACACCTTC. The V call is TRBV2, the J call TRBJ1-2; D gene uncertain. The CDR3 loop spans 16 amino acids. V gave up 3 bases and J gave up 2 bases, with 16 bases separating them. In germline, CDR1 is SNHLY, CDR2 FYNNEI.